This T cell receptor (beta chain) was sequenced in a study of B cell selection in AIRE deficiency. The assay was immunoSEQ multiplex PCR, and TCRdb's table has in-frame clones only and misses some. Of roughly 23,000 clones listed, about 90% are singletons. Regulatory T cells were sorted as CD4+CD25hiCD127low/negative cells. Controls came from healthy donors unrelated to patients. CDR3 length: 15 residues. The V end lost 1 base, the J end lost 7 bases, and 18 bases lay between the germline ends. The J gene is TRBJ2-7, the V gene TRBV5-3; D not certain. TRBV5-3 is classed as an ORF, of uncertain function. Sample: CD4+CD25+ Tregs sorted from PBMCs. The sequence was collected from a human donor in good health. DNA for the CDR3: TGTGCCAGAAGCTTGAAAAAAAACGCGCGGTTAGAGCAGTACTTC. This translates into CARSLKKNARLEQYF.